This entry lists 6 T cell receptor beta chains sequenced from one sample in a study of cytomegalovirus exposure and HLA in healthy donors. The PCR ran on 60 Vbeta and 13 Jbeta primers. Assay used: immunoSEQ multiplex PCR; TCRdb lists only in-frame clones, some missing. This sample has around 180,000 clones, with 80% to 90% found just once. Sequenced: PBMCs. These receptors all come from a male donor in good health and CMV-seronegative.

The chain links TRBV5-1 to TRBJ1-1, with a tentative D call TRBD1 (6 bases). Germline values: CDR1 SGHRS, CDR2 YFSETQ. Trimming removed 0 bases at V and 1 base at J, with 7 bases between. The CDR3 is 14 amino acids. CDR3 sequence: CASSLEGGNTEAFF. The CDR3 region has the DNA TGCGCCAGCAGCTTGGAAGGGGGGAACACTGAAGCTTTCTTT.

J is TRBJ2-1 and V is TRBV4-3; 12 nucleotides align to TRBD1. This CDR3 has 18 amino acids. V shed 1 base and J 6 bases; nucleotides not matched to a gene: 10. The germline V gene encodes CDR1 LGHNA and CDR2 YSLEER. DNA of the CDR3: TGCGCCAGCAGCCAAGGGCCCTTGGGACAGGGGGCCGGCAATGAGCAGTTCTTC. Its protein product is CASSQGPLGQGAGNEQFF.

This chain links TRBV19 with TRBJ2-7, with a possible D match to TRBD2 (6 bases). V lost 0 bases to trimming and J lost 1 base, with 13 bases between them. Germline assignment: CDR1 LNHDA and CDR2 SQIVND (reference sequence). CDR3 size: 16 residues. CDR3 DNA sequence: TGTGCCAGTAGTATAGATCTCGAGACTAGGTCCTACGAGCAGTACTTC. The encoded protein is CASSIDLETRSYEQYF.

The chain carries TRBV4-2 and TRBJ2-7; 8 nucleotides line up with TRBD1. The V and J ends lost 0 bases and 2 bases, in that order; junction bases with no gene match: 3. The germline V gene has CDR1 LGHNA and CDR2 YNFKEQ. This CDR3 spans 15 amino acids. CDR3 region: CASSQERDRPYEQYF. The CDR3 nucleotides are TGTGCCAGCAGCCAAGAGCGGGACAGGCCCTACGAGCAGTACTTC.

This clone has more than one count but fewer than ten. The chain uses TRBV18 and TRBJ2-2; 9 bases line up with TRBD1. The ends lost 3 bases at V and 3 bases at J; junction bases unmatched: 17. CDR1 and CDR2 from the germline V gene are KGHSH and LQKENI. The CDR3 is 20 residues long. In nucleotides, the CDR3 is TGTGCCAGCTCACCTTCCGGGACAGGGAGGTCTCGCGGGGACACCGGGGAGCTGTTTTTT. Its protein product is CASSPSGTGRSRGDTGELFF.

The J gene is TRBJ2-3, the V gene TRBV4-1; 14 bases are shared with TRBD2. The CDR3 extends over 20 amino acids. With V trimmed by 3 bases and J by 0 bases, 11 bases remained unmatched. Germline V CDR1 and CDR2: MGHRA, YSYEKL. The CDR3 loop is CASSQTEGLAGGSSTDTQYF. CDR3 sequence (DNA): TGCGCCAGCAGCCAGACAGAAGGACTAGCGGGGGGTTCTAGCACAGATACGCAGTATTTT.